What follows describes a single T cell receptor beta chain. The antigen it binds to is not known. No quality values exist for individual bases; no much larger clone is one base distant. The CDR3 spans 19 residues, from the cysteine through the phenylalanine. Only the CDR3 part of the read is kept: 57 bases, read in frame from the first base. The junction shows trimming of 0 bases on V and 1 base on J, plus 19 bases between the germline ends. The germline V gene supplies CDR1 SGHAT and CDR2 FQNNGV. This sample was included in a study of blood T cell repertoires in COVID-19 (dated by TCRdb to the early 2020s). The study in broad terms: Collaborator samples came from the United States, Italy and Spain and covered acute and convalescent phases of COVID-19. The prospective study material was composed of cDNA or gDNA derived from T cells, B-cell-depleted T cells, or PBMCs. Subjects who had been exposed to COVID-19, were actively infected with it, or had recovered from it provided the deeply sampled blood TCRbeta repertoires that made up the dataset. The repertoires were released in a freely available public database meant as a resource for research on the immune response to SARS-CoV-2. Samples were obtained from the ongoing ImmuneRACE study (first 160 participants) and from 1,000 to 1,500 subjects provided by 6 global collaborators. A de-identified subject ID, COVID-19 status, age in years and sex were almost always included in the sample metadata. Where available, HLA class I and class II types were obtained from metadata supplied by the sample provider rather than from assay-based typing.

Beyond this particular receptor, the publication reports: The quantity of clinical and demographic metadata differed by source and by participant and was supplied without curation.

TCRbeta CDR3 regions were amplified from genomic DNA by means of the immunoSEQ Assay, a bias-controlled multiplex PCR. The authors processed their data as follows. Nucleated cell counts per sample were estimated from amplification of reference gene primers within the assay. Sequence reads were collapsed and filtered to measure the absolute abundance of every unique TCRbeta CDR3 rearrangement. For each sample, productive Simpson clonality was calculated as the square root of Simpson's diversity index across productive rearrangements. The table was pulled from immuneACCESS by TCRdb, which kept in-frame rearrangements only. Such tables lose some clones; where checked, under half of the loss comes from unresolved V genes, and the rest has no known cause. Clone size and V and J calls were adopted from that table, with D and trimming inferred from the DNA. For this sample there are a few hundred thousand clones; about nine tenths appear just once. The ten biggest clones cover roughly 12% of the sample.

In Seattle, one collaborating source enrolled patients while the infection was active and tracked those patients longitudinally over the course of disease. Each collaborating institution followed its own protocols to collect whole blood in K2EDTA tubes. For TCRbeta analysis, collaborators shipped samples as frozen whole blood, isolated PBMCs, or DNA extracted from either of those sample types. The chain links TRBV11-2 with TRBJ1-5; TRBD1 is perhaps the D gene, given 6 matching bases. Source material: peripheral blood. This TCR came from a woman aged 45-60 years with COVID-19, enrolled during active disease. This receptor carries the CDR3 CASSLEGRSETGSNQPQHF. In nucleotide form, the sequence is TGTGCCAGCAGCTTAGAAGGTAGGTCCGAGACAGGCAGCAATCAGCCCCAGCATTTT.